This passage covers 3 T cell receptor beta chains from one sample sequenced in a study of blood T cells in healthy people across ages (dated by TCRdb to between 2015 and 2017). Libraries came from 5' RACE. This sample was sequenced with an Illumina HiSeq 2500. A second PCR of 7 to 11 cycles was performed with a sample-barcoded 5' primer and a J-beta primer mix. The public reads were reanalyzed by TCRdb: fastp trimming at Q25, MiXCR alignment, in-frame beta chains only. Rows matching on CDR3 protein sequence are summarized as one entry with the most common DNA and genes. This sample lists about a million distinct CDR3 sequences; roughly 52% were detected once. Around 15% of the sample is taken by the ten largest. The sequenced sample was blood. Receptors originate from a man aged 25-45 years in good health.

This clonotype was counted at least ten times. This chain links TRBV20-1 with TRBJ1-1; perhaps TRBD1 as D (6 bases). The length of the CDR3 is 13 residues. Trimming took 3 bases from V and 9 from J, leaving 17 bases between them. CDR1 and CDR2 from the germline V gene are DFQATT and SNEGSKA (reference sequence). CDR3 DNA: TGCAGTGCTAGCTTACCCACAGGGAGAAAAGCTTTCTTT. The encoded protein is CSASLPTGRKAFF.

This clonotype was counted a few times. This chain uses TRBV6-2 or TRBV6-3 with TRBJ2-1; possible D gene TRBD1, 6 bases. Per the germline V gene, CDR1 is MNHEY and CDR2 is SVGEGT. The CDR3 sequence is 15 residues long. Trimming shortened V by 4 bases and J by 4 bases, and 14 bases separated the two germline ends. This CDR3 is CASSLTGGKYNEQFF. In DNA form, the CDR3 reads TGTGCCAGCAGTTTAACTGGGGGCAAATACAATGAGCAGTTCTTC.

The rearrangement uses TRBV29-1 and TRBJ1-1; tentative D call: TRBD1 (6 bases). This CDR3 comprises 13 residues. Germline-derived CDR1 and CDR2 are SQVTM and ANQGSEA. The V gene lost 5 bases and the J gene lost 1 base, with 11 bases spanning the gap. CDR3 in DNA: TGCAGCGTTTACCAGACAGGGAACACTGAAGCTTTCTTT. Translated: CSVYQTGNTEAFF.